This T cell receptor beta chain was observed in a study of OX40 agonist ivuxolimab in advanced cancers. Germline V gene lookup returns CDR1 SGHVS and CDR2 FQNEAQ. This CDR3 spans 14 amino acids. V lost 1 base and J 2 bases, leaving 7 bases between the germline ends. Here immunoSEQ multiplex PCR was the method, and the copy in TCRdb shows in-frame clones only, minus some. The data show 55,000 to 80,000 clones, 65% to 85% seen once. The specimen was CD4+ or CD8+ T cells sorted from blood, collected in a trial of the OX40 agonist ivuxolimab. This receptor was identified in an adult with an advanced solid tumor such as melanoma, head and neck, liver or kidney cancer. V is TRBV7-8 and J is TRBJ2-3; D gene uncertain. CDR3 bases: TGTGCCAGCAGCTTAGGATTTAACACAGATACGCAGTATTTT. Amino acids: CASSLGFNTDTQYF.